This is a list of T cell receptor beta chains from one sample in a study of cytomegalovirus exposure and HLA in healthy donors. Produced via immunoSEQ multiplex PCR; TCRdb's table is partial and in-frame only. The sample gives 85,000 to 90,000 clones, roughly 85% of which show up once; around 7.4% is in the top ten. Sequencing used PBMCs. These receptors were taken from a middle-aged man in good health and CMV-seropositive. Each CDR3 is given with its conserved first and last residue. A D gene is named only where the DNA matches it firmly. Size is stated for part of the rows, as once, few or many counts, or as a class when the clone is expanded.

v_gene	len	abundance	j_gene	d_gene	CDR3aa	CDR3nt
TRBV18	12	-	TRBJ2-1	-	CASSPVVREQFF	TGTGCCAGCTCACCAGTCGTCCGTGAGCAGTTCTTC
TRBV28	14	-	TRBJ2-3	TRBD2	CARPRWGGADTQYF	TGTGCGCGCCCCCGTTGGGGGGGGGCAGATACGCAGTATTTT
TRBV6-1	13	-	TRBJ1-6	-	CASSREGNSPLHF	TGTGCCAGCAGTAGGGAGGGTAATTCACCCCTCCACTTT
TRBV5-1	15	-	TRBJ2-5	-	CASSIGLLAEETQYF	TGCGCCAGCAGCATTGGACTATTGGCTGAAGAGACCCAGTACTTC
TRBV6-5	15	-	TRBJ1-1	-	CASSYTGGISDEAFF	TGTGCCAGCAGTTATACGGGGGGTATATCTGATGAAGCTTTCTTT
TRBV9	14	few	TRBJ2-5	-	CASSVGHILETQYF	TGTGCCAGCAGCGTCGGACATATACTAGAGACCCAGTACTTC
TRBV7-8	15	-	TRBJ1-2	-	CASSLAAGTYYGYTF	TGTGCCAGCAGCTTAGCAGCTGGGACATATTATGGCTACACCTTC
TRBV9	17	-	TRBJ2-1	-	CASSEQGLGGSGDEQFF	TGTGCCAGCAGCGAACAGGGCCTTGGGGGCTCTGGGGATGAGCAGTTCTTC
TRBV5-6	15	few	TRBJ2-5	-	CASSFEGRTTETQYF	TGTGCCAGCAGCTTCGAGGGTCGGACTACAGAGACCCAGTACTTC
TRBV7-2	16	-	TRBJ2-3	TRBD2	CASSLVAGQTWDTQYF	TGTGCCAGCAGCTTAGTAGCGGGCCAAACCTGGGATACGCAGTATTTT
TRBV7-2	17	-	TRBJ2-7	-	CASSLFSGQLASYEQYF	TGTGCCAGCAGCTTATTCTCCGGACAGCTAGCATCCTACGAGCAGTACTTC
TRBV5-4	14	-	TRBJ2-7	-	CASSFPGVSYEQYF	TGTGCCAGCAGCTTTCCGGGAGTCTCCTACGAGCAGTACTTC
TRBV5-1	17	once	TRBJ2-7	TRBD2	CASSSRTSGGSSYEQYF	TGCGCCAGCAGCTCTCGGACTAGCGGAGGGAGCTCCTACGAGCAGTACTTC
TRBV6-1	16	-	TRBJ2-5	TRBD2	CASSEIRGAGEETQYF	TGTGCCAGCAGTGAAATCCGGGGCGCGGGGGAGGAGACCCAGTACTTC
TRBV11-3	12	-	TRBJ1-1	-	CASSLDGHTAFF	TGTGCCAGCAGCTTAGACGGACATACAGCTTTCTTT
TRBV9	16	-	TRBJ2-5	TRBD2	CASSEWSGGVQETQYF	TGTGCCAGCAGTGAGTGGAGCGGGGGGGTACAAGAGACCCAGTACTTC
TRBV11-3	15	-	TRBJ2-7	-	CASSFYPIRGYEQYF	TGTGCCAGCAGCTTTTATCCGATACGAGGCTACGAGCAGTACTTC
TRBV5-1	16	-	TRBJ1-6	-	CASSLEVGGRDSPLHF	TGCGCCAGCAGCTTGGAGGTTGGGGGCCGGGATTCACCCCTCCACTTT
TRBV25-1	15	-	TRBJ2-7	-	CASRPMGGLSYEQYF	TGTGCCAGCAGGCCTATGGGGGGTCTCTCCTACGAGCAGTACTTC
TRBV19	14	-	TRBJ1-5	-	CASSIDPGRQPQHF	TGTGCCAGTAGTATAGACCCGGGTCGACAGCCCCAGCATTTT
TRBV19	13	-	TRBJ2-2	-	CASSPRVAGELFF	TGTGCCAGTAGTCCCCGGGTGGCCGGGGAGCTGTTTTTT
TRBV7-8	13	-	TRBJ2-1	-	CASSRTQYNEQFF	TGTGCCAGCAGCCGGACACAGTACAATGAGCAGTTCTTC
TRBV2	17	-	TRBJ2-5	TRBD1	CASSGFGRGLFQETQYF	TGTGCCAGCAGTGGTTTTGGCAGGGGGCTTTTCCAAGAGACCCAGTACTTC
TRBV4-1	15	-	TRBJ2-2	-	CASSLMPGNTGELFF	TGCGCCAGCAGCTTAATGCCAGGGAACACCGGGGAGCTGTTTTTT
TRBV6-5	15	-	TRBJ2-2	-	CAGTDRGQNTGELFF	TGTGCCGGCACCGACCGCGGACAGAACACCGGGGAGCTGTTTTTT
TRBV30	12	-	TRBJ2-1	-	CALRQGGNEQFF	TGTGCCTTACGACAGGGAGGCAATGAGCAGTTCTTC